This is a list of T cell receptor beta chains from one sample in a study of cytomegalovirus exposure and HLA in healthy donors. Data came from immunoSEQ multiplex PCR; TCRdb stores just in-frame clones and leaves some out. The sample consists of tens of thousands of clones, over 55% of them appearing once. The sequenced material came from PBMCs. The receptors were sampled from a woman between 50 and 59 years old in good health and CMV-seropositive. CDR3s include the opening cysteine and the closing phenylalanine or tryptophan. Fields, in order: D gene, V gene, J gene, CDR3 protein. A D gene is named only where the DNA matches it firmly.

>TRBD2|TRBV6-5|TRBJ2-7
CASSYASGGFYEQYF
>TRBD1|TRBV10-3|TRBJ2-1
CAIRLETTGNYNEQFF
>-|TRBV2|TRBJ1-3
CASSEVQGSLTGNTIYF
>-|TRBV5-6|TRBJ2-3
CASSLDRNTQYF
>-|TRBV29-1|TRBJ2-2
CSGRDTTTGELFF
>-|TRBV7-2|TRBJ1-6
CASSSTGYGSPLHF
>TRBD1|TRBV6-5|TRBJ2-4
CASRTRQGIQYF
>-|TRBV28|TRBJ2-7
CASSPQASYEQYF
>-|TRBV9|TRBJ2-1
CASSGVAGAENEQFF
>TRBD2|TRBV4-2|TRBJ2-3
CASSQGGLALGDTQYF
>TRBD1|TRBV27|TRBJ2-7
CASSLTGNEQYF
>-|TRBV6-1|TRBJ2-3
CASNTDSEHTDTQYF
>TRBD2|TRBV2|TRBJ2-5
CASSVGAGGQKTQYF
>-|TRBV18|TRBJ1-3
CASSPPRGETGNTIYF
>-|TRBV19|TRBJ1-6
CASSFDYRAVESPLHF
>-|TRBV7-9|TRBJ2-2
CASSFFRNTGELFF
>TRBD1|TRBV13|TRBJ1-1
CASSLTGAGTEAFF
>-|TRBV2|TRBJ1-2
CASIENNYGYTF
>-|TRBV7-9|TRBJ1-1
CASSLAGTDEAFF
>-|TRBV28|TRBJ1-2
CASTMTVGLDYGYTF
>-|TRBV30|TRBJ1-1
CAWSVSGDTEAFF
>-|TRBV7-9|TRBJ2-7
CASSLEYGSSPYEQYF
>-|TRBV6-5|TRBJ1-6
CASSRDTNNSPLHF
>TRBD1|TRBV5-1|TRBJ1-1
CASSLQGQTNTEAFF
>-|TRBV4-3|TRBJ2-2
CASSQDRGGANTGELFF
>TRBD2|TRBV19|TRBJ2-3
CASSGRGGDTDTQYF
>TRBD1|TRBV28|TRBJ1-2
CASRLSDRVGGYTF
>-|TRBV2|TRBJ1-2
CASSHPTGNYGYTF
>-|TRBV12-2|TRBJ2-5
CASRLGLAAEQETQYF
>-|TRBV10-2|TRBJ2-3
CASSHGGTSTDTQYF
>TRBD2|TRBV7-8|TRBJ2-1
CASSSLAGGPLYNEQFF
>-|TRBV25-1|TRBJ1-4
CASSEFRGFSTNEKLFF
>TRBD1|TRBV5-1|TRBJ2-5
CASSSDRGRRQETQYF
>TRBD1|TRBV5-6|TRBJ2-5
CASSGDGQGKYF
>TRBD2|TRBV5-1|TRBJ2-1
CASSLTSGPAREQFF
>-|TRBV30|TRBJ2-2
CAWSPAVTAGELFF
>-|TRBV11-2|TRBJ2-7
CASSLGPSSGEQYF
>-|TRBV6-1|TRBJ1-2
CASSEVADGYTF
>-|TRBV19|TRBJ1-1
CASSITVMNTEAFF
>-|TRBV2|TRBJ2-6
CASTPRDAGGNVLTF
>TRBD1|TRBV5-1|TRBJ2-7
CASSTQGRGQYF
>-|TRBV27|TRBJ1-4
CASSFIGAATNEKLFF
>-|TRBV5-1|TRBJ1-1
CASSLTAGPNTEAFF
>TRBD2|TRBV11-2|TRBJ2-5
CASSPWGLQETQYF
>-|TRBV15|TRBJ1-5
CATSRDTGRNQPQHF
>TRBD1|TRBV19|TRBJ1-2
CASSIGQGNYGYTF
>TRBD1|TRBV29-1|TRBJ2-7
CSVEHGDSSYEQYF
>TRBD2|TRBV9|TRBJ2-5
CASSPGTSGGARETQYF
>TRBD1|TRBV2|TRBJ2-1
CASDRDSSFGEQFF
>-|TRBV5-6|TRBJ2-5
CASSPLPTAYPTQYF
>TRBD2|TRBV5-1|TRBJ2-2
CASSFGLVTGELFF